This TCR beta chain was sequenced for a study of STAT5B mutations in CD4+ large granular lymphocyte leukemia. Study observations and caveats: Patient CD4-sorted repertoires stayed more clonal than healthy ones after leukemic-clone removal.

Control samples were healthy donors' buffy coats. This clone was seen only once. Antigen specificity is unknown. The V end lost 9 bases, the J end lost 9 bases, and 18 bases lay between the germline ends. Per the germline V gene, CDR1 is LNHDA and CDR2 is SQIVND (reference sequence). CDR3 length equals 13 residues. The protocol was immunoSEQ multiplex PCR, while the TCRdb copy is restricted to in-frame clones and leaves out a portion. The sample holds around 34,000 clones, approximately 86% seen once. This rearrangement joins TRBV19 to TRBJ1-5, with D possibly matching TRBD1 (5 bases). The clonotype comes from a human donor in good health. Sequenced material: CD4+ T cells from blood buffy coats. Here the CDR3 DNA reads TGTGCCAGCCGGGACGGGCCTCTGCGGCCCCAGCATTTT. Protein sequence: CASRDGPLRPQHF.